Below, 2 T cell receptor beta chains from the same sample are listed, as sequenced in a study of blood T cell repertoires in COVID-19. Profiled with immunoSEQ multiplex PCR; TCRdb holds only in-frame clones, not every one. Among roughly 410,000 clones listed, 89% were seen once. The sample consisted of peripheral blood. These receptors all stem from a woman aged 35 to 49 with COVID-19, enrolled during active disease.

V is TRBV6-5 and J is TRBJ1-5, with D perhaps matching TRBD1 (5 bases). Germline CDR1 reads MNHEY; CDR2 reads SVGAGI. This CDR3 spans 15 amino acids. V gave up 7 bases and J gave up 2 bases, with 15 bases separating them. The CDR3 sequence is CASTMTANGNQPQHF. In nucleotides, the CDR3 is TGTGCCAGCACTATGACAGCCAACGGCAATCAGCCCCAGCATTTT.

The chain employs TRBV11-2 and TRBJ1-3, with 7 bases lining up with TRBD1. The CDR3 sequence is 19 residues long. V shed 5 bases, J shed 4 bases, and the junction held 20 bases outside the gene matches. Germline CDR1 reads SGHAT; CDR2 reads FQNNGV. The CDR3: CASSHQRGQGVPKGNTIYF. DNA for the CDR3: TGTGCCAGCAGCCACCAAAGGGGGCAGGGCGTCCCCAAGGGAAACACCATATATTTT.